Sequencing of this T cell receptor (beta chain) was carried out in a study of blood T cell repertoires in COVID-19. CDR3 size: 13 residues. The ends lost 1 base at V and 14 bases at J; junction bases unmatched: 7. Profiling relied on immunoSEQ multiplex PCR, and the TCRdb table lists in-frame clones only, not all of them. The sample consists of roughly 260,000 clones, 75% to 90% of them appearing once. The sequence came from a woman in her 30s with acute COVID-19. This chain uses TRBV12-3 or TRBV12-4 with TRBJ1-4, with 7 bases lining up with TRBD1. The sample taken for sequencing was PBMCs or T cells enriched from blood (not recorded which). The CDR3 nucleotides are TGTGCCAGCAGTTTAGGGGGGACAGCTTCTCTGTTTTTT. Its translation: CASSLGGTASLFF.